This T cell receptor (beta chain) was profiled in a study of PD-1 blockade in mismatch repair-deficient tumors. At the level of the study: Patients had about a dozen mismatch repair-deficient cancer types, all previously treated and progressing. Study observations and caveats: Tumor-resident clones, often undetectable pretreatment in blood, expanded then contracted after pembrolizumab.

As concerns this clone: What it recognizes is unknown.

The CDR3 covers 11 residues. Trimming shortened V by 6 bases and J by 11 bases, and 16 bases separated the two germline ends. Germline V gene sequence: CDR1 DFQATT, CDR2 SNEGSKA (reference sequence). The repertoire was sequenced with immunoSEQ multiplex PCR; TCRdb's copy has only in-frame clones and lacks some. The sample has approximately 100,000 clones, 70% to 85% seen once; the top ten hold roughly 6.3%. The rearrangement joins TRBV20-1 to TRBJ1-1, with unresolved D. This specimen was peripheral blood, taken around 8 months after starting pembrolizumab. The clonotype comes from an adult with mismatch repair-deficient cancer. The CDR3 nucleotides read TGCAGTGCAACTATTTCTCCGGTGGCTTTCTTT. Protein sequence: CSATISPVAFF.